This TCR beta chain comes out of a study of technical replicates of blood from a handful of donors (dated by TCRdb to about 2017). Comments on this clone: Its antigen remains undetermined. No base-level quality is on record; no much larger clone is a single base apart.

Receptor libraries were prepared by the immunoSEQ multiplex PCR assay. The clones in this table, taken by TCRdb from immuneACCESS, are in-frame only. Not every clone is retained; where verified, under half of the shortfall comes from an unresolved V gene, and the cause of the rest is unknown. Across this sample there are just over 80,000 clones, with 96% seen only once. Approximately 0.3% of the sample is taken by the ten largest. Looking up the germline V gene (reference sequence) yields CDR1 GTSNPN and CDR2 SVGIG. The CDR3 contains 14 residues, cysteine and phenylalanine counted. The kept DNA is CDR3 alone, 42 bases in frame from the first base. Trimming accounts for 3 bases at V and 7 bases at J, while the number of junction bases matched to no gene is 9.

The clonotype was recovered from a human donor in good health. Recombination joined TRBV30 with TRBJ2-7; 10 bases in the middle match TRBD1. Source material: T cells isolated from PBMCs. The DNA sequence follows: TGTGCCTGGAGCGAGGGACAGGGGCGGTGGGAGCAGTACTTC. This yields the protein CAWSEGQGRWEQYF.